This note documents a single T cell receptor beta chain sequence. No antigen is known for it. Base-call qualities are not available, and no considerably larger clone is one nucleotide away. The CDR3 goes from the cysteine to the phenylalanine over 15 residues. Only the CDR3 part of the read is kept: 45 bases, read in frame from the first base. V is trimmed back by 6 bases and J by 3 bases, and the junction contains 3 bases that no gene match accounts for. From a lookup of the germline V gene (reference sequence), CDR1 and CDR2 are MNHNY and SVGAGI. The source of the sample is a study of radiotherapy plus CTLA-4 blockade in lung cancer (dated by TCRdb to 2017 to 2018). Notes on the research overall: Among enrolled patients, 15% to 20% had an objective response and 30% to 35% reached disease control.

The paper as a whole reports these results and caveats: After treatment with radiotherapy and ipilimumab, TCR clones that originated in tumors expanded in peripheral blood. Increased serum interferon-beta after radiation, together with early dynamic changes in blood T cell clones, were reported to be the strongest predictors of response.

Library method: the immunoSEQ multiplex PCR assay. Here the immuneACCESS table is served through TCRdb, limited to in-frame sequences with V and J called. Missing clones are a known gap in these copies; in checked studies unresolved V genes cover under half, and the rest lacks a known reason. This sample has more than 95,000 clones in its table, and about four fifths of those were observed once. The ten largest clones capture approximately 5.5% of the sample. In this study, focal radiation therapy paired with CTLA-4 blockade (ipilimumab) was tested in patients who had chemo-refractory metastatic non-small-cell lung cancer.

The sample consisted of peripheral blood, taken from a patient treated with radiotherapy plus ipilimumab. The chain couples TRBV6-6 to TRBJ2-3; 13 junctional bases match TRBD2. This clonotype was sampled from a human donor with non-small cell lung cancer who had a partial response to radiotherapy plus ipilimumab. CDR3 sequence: CASRQGLAGTDTQYF. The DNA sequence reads TGTGCCAGCAGGCAGGGACTAGCGGGAACAGATACGCAGTATTTT.